The 27 T cell receptor beta chains below all came from one sample that was sequenced in a study of T cells in Graves' hyperthyroidism and ophthalmopathy. Amplification of TCR beta CDR3 regions used RNA as the template. Initially, a first-round RT-PCR of the TCR CDR3 employed the HTBI primer set. Each CDR3 protein gets one entry after TCRdb re-called the multiplex PCR reads with MiXCR. The sample consists of 700,000 or so distinct CDR3 sequences, 16% of them appearing once. The sequencing sample was made of blood. The receptor set was obtained from a man aged 18 to 29 with Graves' hyperthyroidism.

V and J are TRBV5-1 and TRBJ2-6, with TRBD1 as a possible D gene (5 bases). This CDR3 has 19 residues. The V gene lost 5 bases and the J gene lost 0 bases, with 21 bases spanning the gap. The germline V gene encodes CDR1 SGHRS and CDR2 YFSETQ. CDR3 sequence reads: CASRVAYRTPSSGANVLTF. CDR3 in DNA: TGCGCCAGCAGAGTAGCATACAGGACCCCCTCCTCTGGGGCCAACGTCCTGACTTTC.

This clonotype was detected only a few times. The V gene is TRBV29-1, the J gene TRBJ2-2; TRBD2 agrees at 8 bases. Germline V gene lookup returns CDR1 SQVTM and CDR2 ANQGSEA. The CDR3 extends over 15 amino acids. After removal of 5 bases from V and 2 bases from J, the junction contained 7 bases not matched to a gene. The CDR3 spells CSVRAGGGNTGELFF. The CDR3 coding sequence is TGCAGCGTTCGAGCCGGGGGGGGAAACACCGGGGAGCTGTTTTTT.

This clonotype came up many times. This chain uses TRBV7-9 with TRBJ2-2; D not resolved. V was trimmed by 1 base and J by 7 bases, leaving 10 bases between them. Germline loops: CDR1 SEHNR, CDR2 FQNEAQ (reference sequence). CDR3 length equals 14 residues. In nucleotides, the CDR3 is TGTGCCAGCAGCTTAGAGCTAACGGGCGGGGAGCTGTTTTTT. This translates into CASSLELTGGELFF. The full variable domain, completed using reference TRBV7-9 and TRBJ2-2, is DTGVSQNPRHKITKRGQNVTFRCDPISEHNRLYWYRQTLGQGPEFLTYFQNEAQLEKSRLLSDRFSAERPKGSFSTLEIQRTEQGDSAMYLCASSLELTGGELFFGEGSRLTVL.

The table lists this clonotype with a few counts. J is TRBJ2-5 and V is TRBV7-3, with D uncertain. This CDR3 is built from 13 residues. CDR1 is SGHTA and CDR2 is FQGTGA in the germline V gene. Trimming cost V 5 bases and J 3 bases, with 10 bases left between them. CDR3 sequence (DNA): TGTGCCAGCAGCCGGACCAGAGAAGAGACCCAGTACTTC. Its translation: CASSRTREETQYF.

This clonotype was observed a handful of times. This chain connects TRBV7-9 to TRBJ2-7, with a tentative D call TRBD2 (6 bases). Trimming cost V 3 bases and J 4 bases, with 13 bases left between them. Germline CDR1 is SEHNR and CDR2 is FQNEAQ (reference sequence). This CDR3 contains 14 residues. The CDR3 region is CASSFWRDGYEQYF. The CDR3 nucleotides read TGTGCCAGCAGCTTTTGGCGGGACGGATACGAGCAGTACTTC.

This clonotype was counted many times. The chain has TRBV12-3 or TRBV12-4 and TRBJ1-2; unclear D gene. Between the trimmed V and J ends, which lost 1 base and 7 bases, there was a span of 4 bases. The CDR3 covers 11 residues. The CDR3 here is CASSLEVGYTF. The CDR3 bases are TGTGCCAGCAGTTTAGAAGTTGGCTACACCTTC.

The chain carries TRBV6-1 and TRBJ1-2; no clear D. CDR1 MNHNS and CDR2 SASEGT come from the germline V gene. Trimming removed 6 bases at V and 4 bases at J, with 12 bases between. This CDR3 spans 13 amino acids. The CDR3 sequence is CASSLRHSYGYTF. Here the CDR3 DNA reads TGTGCCAGCAGCCTGAGACACAGCTATGGCTACACCTTC.

This clonotype was seen a handful of times. This rearrangement joins TRBV18 to TRBJ1-5, with D unresolved. The CDR3 consists of 17 residues. CDR1 is KGHSH, CDR2 LQKENI, per germline. Trimming left V 6 bases short and J 5 bases short, with 23 bases between. The CDR3 here is CASSDGLMGEIDQPQHF. The CDR3 DNA sequence: TGTGCCAGCTCGGATGGGCTGATGGGCGAAATCGATCAGCCCCAGCATTTT.

The genes are TRBV27 and TRBJ2-7; TRBD2 matches at 9 bases. The CDR3 has 15 amino acids. The germline V gene has CDR1 MNHEY and CDR2 SMNVEV (reference sequence). V gave up 8 bases and J gave up 2 bases; unmatched junction bases: 10. This CDR3 reads CASWPVAGATYEQYF. CDR3 DNA sequence: TGTGCCAGCTGGCCAGTAGCGGGAGCCACCTACGAGCAGTACTTC.

The chain is built from TRBV11-2 and TRBJ1-2; TRBD1 is a possible D gene (6 bases). V was clipped by 0 bases and J by 8 bases, with 13 bases between them. CDR3 length equals 14 residues. Germline CDR1 SGHAT, CDR2 FQNNGV. The CDR3 loop is CASSLEAGARGYTF. The CDR3 bases are TGTGCCAGCAGCTTAGAGGCGGGGGCGAGGGGCTACACCTTC.

This clonotype was detected many times. This rearrangement joins TRBV10-3 to TRBJ2-3; D is possibly TRBD2 (6 bases). Trimming cost V 4 bases and J 2 bases, with 16 bases left between them. The CDR3 sequence is 16 residues long. The germline CDR1 and CDR2 sequences are ENHRY and SYGVKD. CDR3 sequence reads: CAISVGKGGITDTQYF. DNA of the CDR3: TGTGCCATCAGTGTAGGCAAAGGCGGGATCACAGATACGCAGTATTTT.

This clonotype has a handful of counts. CDR3 residues: CASSPLGLAGGVENEQFF. DNA of the CDR3: TGTGCCAGCAGCCCCCTCGGACTAGCGGGAGGGGTGGAGAATGAGCAGTTCTTC. The chain couples TRBV2 to TRBJ2-1; 15 nucleotides match TRBD2. V lost 6 bases and J lost 7; bases outside the gene matches: 13. The germline V gene has CDR1 SNHLY and CDR2 FYNNEI. The CDR3 loop spans 18 amino acids.

About this clonotype itself: One base away lies a much larger clone, so this may be a sequencing read error. This sequence joins TRBV12-3 or TRBV12-4 and TRBJ2-7, with 15 bases fitting TRBD2. Losses at the gene ends were 5 bases for V and 6 bases for J; bases not matched to a gene: 5. This CDR3 region has 15 residues. The CDR3 region is CASSPRGLAGGEQYF. CDR3 nucleotide sequence: TGTGCCAGCAGTCCACGGGGACTAGCGGGAGGCGAGCAGTACTTC.

This clonotype appeared a few times. V and J are TRBV6-5 and TRBJ2-1, with D tentatively TRBD2 (6 bases). Trimming cost V 0 bases and J 8 bases, with 11 bases left between them. The germline gives CDR1 MNHEY, CDR2 SVGAGI. This CDR3 contains 14 residues. DNA of the CDR3: TGTGCCAGCAGTTACTCAGACGGGGGAGATGAGCAGTTCTTC. Translation: CASSYSDGGDEQFF.

The table lists this clonotype with a few counts. The chain links TRBV27 to TRBJ1-4; 10 nucleotides match TRBD1. The CDR3 has 14 residues. Germline CDR1 reads MNHEY; CDR2 reads SMNVEV (reference sequence). Germline trimming cut 6 bases from V and 6 bases from J; bases unmatched to any gene: 4. In DNA, the CDR3 is TGTGCCAGCAGGTCGACAGGGGGCTATGAAAAACTGTTTTTT. Translating it yields CASRSTGGYEKLFF. Based on the CDR3 plus reference TRBV27 and TRBJ1-4, the full variable domain is EAQVTQNPRYLITVTGKKLTVTCSQNMNHEYMSWYRQDPGLGLRQIYYSMNVEVTDKGDVPEGYKVSRKEKRNFPLILESPSPNQTSLYFCASRSTGGYEKLFFGSGTQLSVL.

V is TRBV19 and J is TRBJ2-7; TRBD1 agrees at 7 bases. CDR3 length: 13 amino acids. After removal of 3 bases from V and 7 bases from J, the junction contained 6 bases not matched to a gene. Germline V CDR1 and CDR2: LNHDA, SQIVND (reference sequence). The chain's CDR3 is CASSMGRGLEQYF. In DNA form, the CDR3 reads TGTGCCAGTAGTATGGGAAGGGGGCTTGAGCAGTACTTC.

In its sample, this clonotype was seen many times. The V and J genes are TRBV28 and TRBJ2-7; D may be TRBD1 or TRBD2 (7 bases each). Germline V lookup: CDR1 MDHEN, CDR2 SYDVKM. Trimming stripped 9 bases from V and 2 bases from J, with 11 bases between. The CDR3 runs to 12 residues. The CDR3 DNA follows: TGTGCCAGTCAGGGGGGGCCCTACGAGCAGTACTTC. Translated: CASQGGPYEQYF.

This clonotype occurred a few times. The V gene is TRBV6-2 or TRBV6-3, the J gene TRBJ2-2, with TRBD2 matching over 11 bases. The germline V gene has CDR1 MNHEY and CDR2 SVGEGT. The CDR3 extends over 17 amino acids. The J segment lost 5 bases and the V segment lost 6 bases, leaving 11 bases of the junction unmatched. CDR3 nucleotide sequence: TGTGCCAGCAGCCTGACTAGCGGGACGAAAAAGACCGGGGAGCTGTTTTTT. Protein product: CASSLTSGTKKTGELFF.

The CDR3 nucleotides are TGCAGTGCTAGAGATTTGATCGGGGGGCTAGACTATGGCTACACCTTC. Its protein product is CSARDLIGGLDYGYTF. The chain carries TRBV20-1 and TRBJ1-2, with a possible D match to TRBD1 (6 bases). The V end was cut by 0 bases, the J end by 3 bases, with 17 bases between. CDR3 size: 16 residues. Germline loops: CDR1 DFQATT, CDR2 SNEGSKA (reference sequence).

This chain connects TRBV20-1 to TRBJ1-1; D perhaps matches TRBD1 (5 bases). This CDR3 has 14 amino acids. Trimming took 1 base from V and 0 from J, leaving 9 bases between them. The V gene's germline CDR1 is DFQATT and CDR2 SNEGSKA (reference sequence). CDR3 loop: CSARAGEMNTEAFF. CDR3 DNA: TGCAGTGCTAGAGCGGGGGAGATGAACACTGAAGCTTTCTTT.

In its sample, this clonotype was seen many times. This chain connects TRBV5-1 to TRBJ2-1, with 13 bases that match TRBD2. Trimming removed 3 bases from V and 5 bases from J; junction bases left unmatched: 5. CDR3 length equals 16 residues. CDR1 is SGHRS, CDR2 YFSETQ, per germline. CDR3 protein: CASSYRTSGSNNEQFF. CDR3 in DNA: TGCGCCAGCAGCTACCGGACTAGCGGGAGTAACAATGAGCAGTTCTTC.

The chain carries TRBV12-3 or TRBV12-4 and TRBJ2-1; D remains ambiguous. V gave up 8 bases and J gave up 9 bases, with 17 bases separating them. The CDR3 spans 13 residues. In DNA form, the CDR3 reads TGTGCCAGCGGGCCCCGCAGGATTAGTGAGCAGTTCTTC. Translating gives CASGPRRISEQFF.

This clonotype was seen repeatedly, ten times or more. The gene calls are TRBV2 and TRBJ2-1, with D possibly being TRBD1 or TRBD2 (6 bases each). The CDR3 is 14 residues long. V lost 8 bases to trimming and J lost 0 bases, with 11 bases between them. Germline V lookup: CDR1 SNHLY, CDR2 FYNNEI. The CDR3 loop reads CASRRGDSYNEQFF. CDR3 coding DNA: TGTGCCAGCCGGAGGGGGGACTCCTACAATGAGCAGTTCTTC.

This clonotype was counted many times. The CDR3 DNA sequence: TGTGCCAGCAGTGAGGGGCTAGCGGGCTCAGATACGCAGTATTTT. Residues: CASSEGLAGSDTQYF. The rearrangement links TRBV2 to TRBJ2-3; 8 nucleotides agree with TRBD2. Trimming at V came to 3 bases and at J to 4 bases, leaving 6 bases not matched to a gene. This CDR3 comprises 15 residues. Per the germline V gene, CDR1 is SNHLY and CDR2 is FYNNEI. Combining the CDR3 with reference TRBV2 and TRBJ2-3 gives the whole variable domain EPEVTQTPSHQVTQMGQEVILRCVPISNHLYFYWYRQILGQKVEFLVSFYNNEISEKSEIFDDQFSVERPDGSNFTLKIRSTKLEDSAMYFCASSEGLAGSDTQYFGPGTRLTVL.

This clonotype has just a few counts. This sequence joins TRBV4-1 and TRBJ2-7, with D perhaps TRBD2 (6 bases). The CDR3 has 15 amino acids. V lost 1 base and J lost 4, with 14 bases in between. From germline, CDR1 is MGHRA and CDR2 YSYEKL. CDR3 loop: CASSQGPGVIYEQYF. CDR3 DNA: TGCGCCAGCAGCCAAGGGCCGGGGGTTATATACGAGCAGTACTTC.

The chain recombines TRBV6-6 with TRBJ2-5, with unresolved D. V was trimmed by 0 bases and J by 3 bases, leaving 8 bases between them. The germline V gene encodes CDR1 MNHNY and CDR2 SVGAGI (reference sequence). This CDR3 region has 14 residues. The CDR3 DNA follows: TGTGCCAGCAGTTACTCCGGACGGGAAGAGACCCAGTACTTC. The encoded protein is CASSYSGREETQYF.

J is TRBJ2-1 and V is TRBV4-3; a weak D match, TRBD2 (5 bases). Trimming cost V 0 bases and J 3 bases, with 12 bases left between them. The CDR3 is made up of 16 amino acids. Germline V gene lookup returns CDR1 LGHNA and CDR2 YSLEER. CDR3 protein: CASSQDYLAGYNEQFF. The CDR3 DNA is TGCGCCAGCAGCCAAGATTACCTAGCAGGCTACAATGAGCAGTTCTTC.